This T cell receptor beta chain was found in a study of Ad26.COV2.S vaccination and SARS-CoV-2 variants. In the study overall: The donor participated in the COV1001 trial, in its Ad26.COV2.S arm. Study results and caveats: Post-vaccination spike-specific CD8+ and CD4+ T cell responses reportedly had substantial breadth.

Method: immunoSEQ multiplex PCR; TCRdb's copy keeps in-frame clones and lacks some. This table has about 350,000 clones, roughly 84% appearing once. Treatment described: roughly 20 received Ad26.COV2.S at low or high dose, single or two shots; about 5 received placebo; per-sample allocation not given. Vaccine and placebo recipients were sampled on day 63 after the first injection. Adults aged 18-55 years in Boston included the donor. The administered vaccine (an Ad26 vector) expressed Wuhan-strain SARS-CoV-2 spike. Of note for this clone: Its antigen is unknown.

Sequenced here: peripheral blood, sampled in a trial of Ad26.COV2.S vaccine versus placebo. This receptor was taken from a person aged 18-60 years who received the Ad26.COV2.S COVID-19 vaccine or a placebo.

The CDR3: CAANTEAFF. Here the CDR3 DNA reads TGTGCCGCGAACACTGAAGCTTTCTTT. V usage is TRBV25-1 and J usage is TRBJ1-1; D call uncertain. The CDR3 extends over 9 amino acids. The germline gives CDR1 MGHDK, CDR2 SYGVNS. Deletions cut 11 bases from V and 1 base from J, with 2 bases between.